What follows are 23 T cell receptor beta chains derived from one specimen sequenced in a study of cytomegalovirus exposure and HLA in healthy donors. PCR involved 60 Vbeta and 13 Jbeta primers. Profiling relied on immunoSEQ multiplex PCR, and the TCRdb table lists in-frame clones only, not all of them. The profile shows approximately 170,000 clones, roughly 72% of them singletons. Sequences were obtained from PBMCs. Receptor source: a middle-aged woman in good health and CMV-seronegative.

V and J are TRBV19 and TRBJ2-1; 13 bases fit TRBD2. J lost 10 bases, V lost 2 bases, and 8 bases had no gene match. CDR1 is LNHDA and CDR2 is SQIVND in the germline V gene (reference sequence). This CDR3 region has 16 residues. CDR3 protein: CASSILGLAGAWEQFF. Written as DNA, the CDR3 is TGTGCCAGTAGTATACTAGGACTAGCGGGAGCATGGGAGCAGTTCTTC. Full variable domain (rest looked up from reference TRBV19 and TRBJ2-1): DGGITQSPKYLFRKEGQNVTLSCEQNLNHDAMYWYRQDPGQGLRLIYYSQIVNDFQKGDIAEGYSVSREKKESFPLTVTSAQKNPTAFYLCASSILGLAGAWEQFFGPGTRLTVL.

The J gene is TRBJ2-2, the V gene TRBV7-9; D remains unclear. The V end was cut by 1 base, the J end by 5 bases, with 11 bases between. Germline assignment: CDR1 SEHNR and CDR2 FQNEAQ (reference sequence). This CDR3 contains 15 residues. CDR3 DNA sequence: TGTGCCAGCAGCTTAGTTCGTGGCCGAACCGGGGAGCTGTTTTTT. It encodes CASSLVRGRTGELFF.

The J gene is TRBJ2-7, the V gene TRBV7-9; D ambiguous. Germline CDR1 is SEHNR and CDR2 is FQNEAQ (reference sequence). V gave up 5 bases and J gave up 0 bases, with 14 bases separating them. The CDR3 has 15 residues. The CDR3 DNA reads as TGTGCCAGCAGCCCGCCTACCTCATACTCCTACGAGCAGTACTTC. This translates into CASSPPTSYSYEQYF.

The CDR3 DNA reads TGTGCCTGGAACAGGGGTGGAAACACCATATATTTT. Protein product: CAWNRGGNTIYF. This chain connects TRBV30 to TRBJ1-3, with 7 bases lining up with TRBD1. This CDR3 has 12 amino acids. Germline CDR1 and CDR2: GTSNPN and SVGIG (reference sequence). The junction had 0 bases not matched to a gene; V was cut back by 4 bases and J by 3 bases.

The chain couples TRBV11-3 to TRBJ1-1, with 7 nucleotides matching TRBD1. Trimming cost V 4 bases and J 6 bases; bases outside gene matches: 5. The CDR3 is 13 amino acids. The germline V gene has CDR1 SGHNT and CDR2 YENEEA. CDR3 protein: CASSSWRGPEAFF. CDR3 sequence (DNA): TGTGCCAGCAGCTCCTGGAGGGGGCCTGAAGCTTTCTTT.

This clone was counted between two and nine times. J is TRBJ2-1 and V is TRBV27, with 9 bases matching TRBD1. Germline lookup yields CDR1 MNHEY and CDR2 SMNVEV (reference sequence). There are 14 residues in the CDR3. The V and J ends lost 6 bases and 4 bases, in that order; junction bases with no gene match: 4. The CDR3 DNA sequence: TGTGCCAGCAGAAGACAGGGGGGTTACAATGAGCAGTTCTTC. Amino acid sequence: CASRRQGGYNEQFF.

With regard to this clone: The sample has other DNA sequences that encode this CDR3 too. The chain carries TRBV29-1 and TRBJ1-1; tentative D call: TRBD1 (5 bases). The CDR3 length is 13 residues. The germline gives CDR1 SQVTM, CDR2 ANQGSEA. The V and J ends lost 3 bases and 3 bases respectively, with 11 bases between them. The CDR3 DNA sequence: TGCAGCGTTGAGCGGGGGTTGGACACTGAAGCTTTCTTT. Its protein is CSVERGLDTEAFF.

V usage is TRBV11-3 and J usage is TRBJ2-3; 10 nucleotides agree with TRBD2. The CDR3 spans 13 residues. J was trimmed by 2 bases and V by 8 bases; bases with no gene match: 1. CDR1 is SGHNT, CDR2 YENEEA, per germline. The CDR3 bases are TGTGCCAGCGGACTAGCGGACACAGATACGCAGTATTTT. This sequence encodes CASGLADTDTQYF.

The chain employs TRBV4-1 and TRBJ2-7, with D possibly matching TRBD2 (5 bases). Germline V gene data show CDR1 as MGHRA and CDR2 as YSYEKL. This CDR3 is 15 amino acids long. Trimming cost V 0 bases and J 1 base, with 10 bases left between them. CDR3 in amino acids: CASSQDLRASYEQYF. For the CDR3, the DNA is TGCGCCAGCAGCCAAGATCTGAGGGCTTCCTACGAGCAGTACTTC.

The genes are TRBV30 and TRBJ2-6, with TRBD1 matching over 8 bases. The length of the CDR3 is 14 residues. Trimming took 1 base from V and 10 from J; bases not matched to a gene: 6. Germline lookup yields CDR1 GTSNPN and CDR2 SVGIG (reference sequence). The CDR3: CAWSGLDRVNVLTF. The CDR3 region has the DNA TGTGCCTGGAGTGGTTTGGACAGGGTTAACGTCCTGACTTTC.

This clone was observed a single time. The V call is TRBV30, the J call TRBJ2-3; the match to TRBD2 covers 9 bases. There are 14 residues in the CDR3. The germline gives CDR1 GTSNPN, CDR2 SVGIG (reference sequence). V shed 3 bases, J shed 3 bases, and the junction held 4 bases outside the gene matches. CDR3 amino acids: CAWRISGSTDTQYF. Here the CDR3 DNA reads TGTGCCTGGAGGATTAGCGGGAGTACAGATACGCAGTATTTT.

The rearrangement joins TRBV9 to TRBJ2-4, with 7 nucleotides matching TRBD1. This CDR3 region has 16 residues. Germline V gene sequence: CDR1 SGDLS, CDR2 YYNGEE. The J segment lost 6 bases and the V segment lost 0 bases, leaving 9 bases of the junction unmatched. CDR3 loop: CASSVGVGDSLNIQYF. Written as DNA, the CDR3 is TGTGCCAGCAGCGTAGGGGTAGGGGACAGCTTAAACATTCAGTACTTC.

The rearrangement joins TRBV9 to TRBJ2-1; 7 nucleotides match TRBD1. Losses at the gene ends were 3 bases for V and 4 bases for J; bases not matched to a gene: 10. This CDR3 has 16 residues. Germline CDR1 SGDLS, CDR2 YYNGEE. CDR3 coding DNA: TGTGCCAGCAGCGAGAGGGGACAGAGTCCGTACAATGAGCAGTTCTTC. This codes for CASSERGQSPYNEQFF.

V gene TRBV29-1 combines with J gene TRBJ1-2, with 7 bases that match TRBD1. V was clipped by 7 bases and J by 8 bases; unmatched bases: 7. Germline-derived CDR1 and CDR2 are SQVTM and ANQGSEA. This CDR3 region has 11 residues. The CDR3 nucleotides read TGCAGCGCTCGCCAGGGGGACGGCTACACCTTC. As protein: CSARQGDGYTF.

The J gene is TRBJ1-5, the V gene TRBV7-2, with 12 nucleotides matching TRBD1. The CDR3 spans 16 residues. CDR1 SGHTA and CDR2 FQGNSA come from the germline V gene. After removal of 1 base from V and 7 bases from J, the junction contained 5 bases not matched to a gene. The CDR3: CASSLEGTGGYQPQHF. The CDR3 DNA reads as TGTGCCAGCAGCTTAGAAGGGACAGGGGGCTACCAGCCCCAGCATTTT.

This rearrangement joins TRBV19 to TRBJ2-5; 12 bases are shared with TRBD2. The CDR3 length is 17 residues. Trimming at V came to 3 bases and at J to 3 bases, leaving 8 bases not matched to a gene. Germline V gene sequence: CDR1 LNHDA, CDR2 SQIVND (reference sequence). CDR3 sequence reads: CASSIGLAGGPKETQYF. The CDR3 DNA reads as TGTGCCAGTAGTATTGGGCTAGCGGGAGGGCCGAAAGAGACCCAGTACTTC.

Here the CDR3 DNA reads TGTGCCTGCCAACTAGCGGGACGAGGAAGGGCAAGGGATGAGCAGTTCTTC. This encodes CACQLAGRGRARDEQFF. J is TRBJ2-1 and V is TRBV30; TRBD2 matches 10 bases. This CDR3 has 17 residues. Trimming cost V 6 bases and J 8 bases; bases outside gene matches: 19. The germline CDR1 and CDR2 sequences are GTSNPN and SVGIG (reference sequence).

This clone was counted a single time. The rearrangement uses TRBV11-2 and TRBJ2-7, with 11 positions matching TRBD2. Germline V gene sequence: CDR1 SGHAT, CDR2 FQNNGV. V shed 4 bases and J 4 bases; nucleotides not matched to a gene: 3. This CDR3 has 14 residues. CDR3 loop: CASSSTSGTYEQYF. In DNA form, the CDR3 reads TGTGCCAGCAGCTCGACTAGCGGGACGTACGAGCAGTACTTC. Filled out from reference TRBV11-2 and TRBJ2-7, the complete variable domain reads EAGVAQSPRYKIIEKRQSVAFWCNPISGHATLYWYQQILGQGPKLLIQFQNNGVVDDSQLPKDRFSAERLKGVDSTLKIQPAKLEDSAVYLCASSSTSGTYEQYFGPGTRLTVT.

The chain employs TRBV19 and TRBJ1-5; D ambiguous. The V end lost 6 bases, the J end lost 4 bases, and 10 bases lay between the germline ends. Germline V gives CDR1 LNHDA, CDR2 SQIVND (reference sequence). CDR3 length: 13 residues. CDR3 region: CASSPLPNQPQHF. The CDR3 DNA reads TGTGCCAGTAGCCCCCTACCTAATCAGCCCCAGCATTTT.

The chain couples TRBV19 to TRBJ2-7; 9 bases are shared with TRBD1. Germline lookup yields CDR1 LNHDA and CDR2 SQIVND (reference sequence). This CDR3 has 13 residues. Unmatched junction bases numbered 9, after V lost 11 bases and J lost 4 bases. The CDR3 DNA reads TGTGCCGAAATCGGGGACAGGGCTTACGAGCAGTACTTC. The encoded protein is CAEIGDRAYEQYF.

The rearrangement uses TRBV6-5 and TRBJ2-1; D is possibly TRBD2 (5 bases). The V gene's germline CDR1 is MNHEY and CDR2 SVGAGI. This CDR3 is built from 15 residues. Trimming took off 6 bases at V and 1 base at J, with 13 bases between the two ends. The CDR3 nucleotides read TGTGCCAGCAGCCCCCGGGATAGATCCTACAATGAGCAGTTCTTC. Translation gives CASSPRDRSYNEQFF.

The count of this clone is one. This chain uses TRBV6-4 with TRBJ2-5, with 7 bases that match TRBD1. Germline V gene data show CDR1 as MRHNA and CDR2 as SNTAGT. The CDR3 has 16 residues. The V and J ends lost 5 bases and 0 bases, in that order; junction bases with no gene match: 9. CDR3 bases: TGTGCCAGCAGTCTTAGGGGGACAGCTTACCAAGAGACCCAGTACTTC. This gives the protein CASSLRGTAYQETQYF.

The V and J genes are TRBV10-3 and TRBJ1-4; D is unresolved. This CDR3 is built from 13 residues. Germline CDR1 is ENHRY and CDR2 is SYGVKD. Trimming took 3 bases from V and 6 from J, leaving 8 bases between them. CDR3 sequence (DNA): TGTGCCATCAGTGATAACAGAGATGAAAAACTGTTTTTT. Translation: CAISDNRDEKLFF.